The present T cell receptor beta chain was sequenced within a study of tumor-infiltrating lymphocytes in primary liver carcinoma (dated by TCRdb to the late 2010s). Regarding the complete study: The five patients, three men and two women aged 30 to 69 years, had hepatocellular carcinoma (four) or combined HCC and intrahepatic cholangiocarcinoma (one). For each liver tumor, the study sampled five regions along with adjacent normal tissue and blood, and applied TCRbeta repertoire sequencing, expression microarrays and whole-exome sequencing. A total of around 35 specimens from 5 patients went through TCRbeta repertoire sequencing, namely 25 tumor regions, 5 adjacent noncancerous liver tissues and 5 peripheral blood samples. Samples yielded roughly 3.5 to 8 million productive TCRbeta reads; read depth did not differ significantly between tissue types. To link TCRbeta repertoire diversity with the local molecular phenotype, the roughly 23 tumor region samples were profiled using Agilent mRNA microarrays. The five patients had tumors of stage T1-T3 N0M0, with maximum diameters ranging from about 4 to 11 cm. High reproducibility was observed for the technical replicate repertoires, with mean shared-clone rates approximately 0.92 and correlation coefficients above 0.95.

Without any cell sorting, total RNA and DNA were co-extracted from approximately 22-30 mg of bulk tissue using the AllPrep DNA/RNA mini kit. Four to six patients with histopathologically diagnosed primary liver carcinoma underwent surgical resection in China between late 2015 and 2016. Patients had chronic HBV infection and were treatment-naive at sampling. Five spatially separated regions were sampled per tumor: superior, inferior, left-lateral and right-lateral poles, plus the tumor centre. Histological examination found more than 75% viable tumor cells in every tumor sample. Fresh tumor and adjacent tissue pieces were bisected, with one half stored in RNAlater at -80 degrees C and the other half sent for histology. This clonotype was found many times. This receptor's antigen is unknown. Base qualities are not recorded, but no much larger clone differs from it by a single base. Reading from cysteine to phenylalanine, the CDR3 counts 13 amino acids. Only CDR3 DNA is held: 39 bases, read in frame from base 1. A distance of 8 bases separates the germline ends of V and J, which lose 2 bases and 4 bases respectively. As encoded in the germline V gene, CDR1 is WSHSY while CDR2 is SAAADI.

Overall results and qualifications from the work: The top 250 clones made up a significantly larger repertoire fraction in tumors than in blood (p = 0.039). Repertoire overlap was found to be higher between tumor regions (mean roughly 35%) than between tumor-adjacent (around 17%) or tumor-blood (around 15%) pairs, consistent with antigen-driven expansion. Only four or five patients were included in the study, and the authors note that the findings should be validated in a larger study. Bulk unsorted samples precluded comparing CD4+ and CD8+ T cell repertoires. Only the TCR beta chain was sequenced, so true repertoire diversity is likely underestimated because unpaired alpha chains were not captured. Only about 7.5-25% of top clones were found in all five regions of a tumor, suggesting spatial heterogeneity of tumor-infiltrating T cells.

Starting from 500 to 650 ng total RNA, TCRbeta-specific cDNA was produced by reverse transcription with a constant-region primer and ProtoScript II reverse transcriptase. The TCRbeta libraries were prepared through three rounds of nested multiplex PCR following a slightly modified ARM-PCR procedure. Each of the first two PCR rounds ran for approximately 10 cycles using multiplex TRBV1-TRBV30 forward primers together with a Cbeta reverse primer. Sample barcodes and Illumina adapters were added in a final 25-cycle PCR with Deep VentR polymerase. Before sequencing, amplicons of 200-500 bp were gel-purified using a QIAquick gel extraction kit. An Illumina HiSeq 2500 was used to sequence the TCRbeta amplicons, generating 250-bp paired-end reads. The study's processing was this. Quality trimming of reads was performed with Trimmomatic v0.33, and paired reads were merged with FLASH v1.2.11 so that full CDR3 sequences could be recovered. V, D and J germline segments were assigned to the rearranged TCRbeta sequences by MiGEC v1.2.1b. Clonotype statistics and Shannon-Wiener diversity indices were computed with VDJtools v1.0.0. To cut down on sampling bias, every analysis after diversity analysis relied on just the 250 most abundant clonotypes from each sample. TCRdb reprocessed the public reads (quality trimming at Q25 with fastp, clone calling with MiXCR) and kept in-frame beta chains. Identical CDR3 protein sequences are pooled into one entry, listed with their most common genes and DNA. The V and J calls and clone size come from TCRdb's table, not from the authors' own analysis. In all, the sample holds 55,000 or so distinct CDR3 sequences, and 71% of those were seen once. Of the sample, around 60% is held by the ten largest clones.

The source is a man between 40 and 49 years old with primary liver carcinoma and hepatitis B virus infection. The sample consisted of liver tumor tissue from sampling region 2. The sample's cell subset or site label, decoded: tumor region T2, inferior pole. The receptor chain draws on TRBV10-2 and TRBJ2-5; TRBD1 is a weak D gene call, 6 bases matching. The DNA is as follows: TGCGCCAGCAGTGAGCTAGGGGGAGAGACCCAGTACTTC. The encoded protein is CASSELGGETQYF.